A single sample gave rise to the 12 T cell receptor beta chains below, sequenced in a study of PD-1 blockade in classical Hodgkin lymphoma. TCRdb's table, derived via immunoSEQ multiplex PCR, lists solely in-frame clones and lacks some. The data show 16,000 or so clones, around 76% seen once. Every patient relapsed after autologous stem cell transplantation, and brentuximab vedotin exposure varied. This specimen was peripheral blood mononuclear cells (PBMCs), taken before the second cycle of nivolumab. The receptors shown here come from a human donor with classical Hodgkin lymphoma.

The CDR3 region has the DNA TGCGCCAGCAGCTCCAACCCGGGACAGGGATACACAGATACGCAGTATTTT. Translation gives CASSSNPGQGYTDTQYF. The rearrangement uses TRBV5-1 and TRBJ2-3; 9 bases are a match to TRBD1. This CDR3 is built from 17 residues. Germline CDR1 and CDR2: SGHRS and YFSETQ. V lost 3 bases to trimming and J lost 2 bases; unmatched junction nucleotides: 10.

This chain joins TRBV5-1 and TRBJ2-1; D might be TRBD1 (6 bases). This CDR3 spans 12 amino acids. V was cut by 4 bases and J by 7 bases, with 9 bases left in between. Per germline, CDR1 SGHRS and CDR2 YFSETQ. CDR3 amino acids: CASSAQGNEQFF. CDR3 nucleotides: TGCGCCAGCAGCGCACAGGGAAATGAGCAGTTCTTC.

V and J are TRBV15 and TRBJ1-5; 8 bases match TRBD1. This CDR3 has 15 residues. In germline, CDR1 is LNHNV, CDR2 YYDKDF (reference sequence). The J segment lost 2 bases and the V segment lost 5 bases, leaving 5 bases of the junction unmatched. CDR3 amino acids: CATSPDRVGNQPQHF. Here the CDR3 DNA reads TGTGCCACCAGCCCGGACAGGGTCGGCAATCAGCCCCAGCATTTT.

This chain connects TRBV4-2 to TRBJ2-1; the D is unclear. Trimming took 0 bases from V and 9 from J, leaving 15 bases between them. The germline V gene has CDR1 LGHNA and CDR2 YNFKEQ. The CDR3 runs to 15 residues. The CDR3 sequence is CASSQEDPRYGEQFF. The CDR3 DNA reads TGTGCCAGCAGCCAAGAGGACCCTAGGTATGGTGAGCAGTTCTTC.

This chain links TRBV11-2 with TRBJ1-1, with D perhaps matching TRBD1 (5 bases). The length of the CDR3 is 11 residues. Looked up from germline, CDR1 is SGHAT and CDR2 is FQNNGV. V gave up 8 bases and J gave up 3 bases, with 7 bases separating them. The CDR3 protein is CASPGHTEAFF. CDR3 DNA sequence: TGTGCCAGCCCGGGGCACACTGAAGCTTTCTTT.

The chain recombines TRBV28 with TRBJ1-5; D is unclear. There are 14 residues in the CDR3. The V and J ends lost 3 bases and 8 bases respectively, with 14 bases between them. Germline V lookup: CDR1 MDHEN, CDR2 SYDVKM. The CDR3 region is CASSLDRPEEPQHF. The CDR3 DNA follows: TGTGCCAGCAGTTTGGATCGCCCCGAAGAGCCCCAGCATTTT.

This clone was seen only a few times. The chain carries TRBV7-2 and TRBJ2-3; unclear D gene. Germline V gives CDR1 SGHTA, CDR2 FQGNSA. The CDR3 contains 12 residues. Trimming removed 5 bases at V and 2 bases at J, with 5 bases between. CDR3 DNA sequence: TGTGCCAGCAGCCCAGACACAGATACGCAGTATTTT. This translates into CASSPDTDTQYF.

This chain connects TRBV5-1 to TRBJ2-2; possible D gene TRBD2, 6 bases. The V end was cut by 1 base, the J end by 6 bases, with 13 bases between. The CDR3 loop spans 15 amino acids. Germline CDR1 reads SGHRS; CDR2 reads YFSETQ. CDR3 amino acids: CASSLSTGVAGELFF. DNA for the CDR3: TGCGCCAGCAGCTTGTCTACGGGGGTGGCCGGGGAGCTGTTTTTT.

This sequence joins TRBV6-7 and TRBJ2-3; D is tentatively TRBD1 or TRBD2 (7 bases each). TRBV6-7 is an open reading frame, and its role is uncertain. Trimming took off 7 bases at V and 1 base at J, with 18 bases between the two ends. This CDR3 is 16 amino acids long. CDR3 in amino acids: CASTRQGRGGTDTQYF. CDR3 in DNA: TGTGCCAGCACCCGACAGGGCCGGGGGGGCACAGATACGCAGTATTTT.

The CDR3 here is CASSLAGHSYEQYF. The CDR3 DNA is TGCGCCAGCAGCTTGGCCGGCCACAGCTACGAGCAGTACTTC. V usage is TRBV5-1 and J usage is TRBJ2-7; D gene ambiguous. The CDR3 is made up of 14 amino acids. Germline V gene lookup returns CDR1 SGHRS and CDR2 YFSETQ. The V end lost 0 bases, the J end lost 3 bases, and 10 bases lay between the germline ends.

This chain joins TRBV9 and TRBJ1-5; no firm D call. This CDR3 spans 12 amino acids. Trimming stripped 0 bases from V and 6 bases from J, with 4 bases between. The germline gives CDR1 SGDLS, CDR2 YYNGEE. CDR3 sequence (DNA): TGTGCCAGCAGCGTAGACGGTCAGCCCCAGCATTTT. Its translation: CASSVDGQPQHF.

This clone came up a few times. The chain carries TRBV11-2 and TRBJ2-7; TRBD1 matches at 7 bases. J was trimmed by 3 bases and V by 1 base; bases with no gene match: 9. Germline loops: CDR1 SGHAT, CDR2 FQNNGV. The CDR3 loop spans 16 amino acids. The CDR3 DNA follows: TGTGCCAGCAGCTTAGGTCGGGGACAGACTTTCTACGAGCAGTACTTC. Protein sequence: CASSLGRGQTFYEQYF.